This T cell receptor beta chain stems from a study of T cells in localized non-small cell lung cancer. The study's findings and limits: A median of around 52 clones ranked among the top 100 in tumor appeared in adjacent lung. Longer overall survival was linked to higher blood T cell density. Owing to sequencing of a solitary tumor region, heterogeneity cannot be discounted. Uninvolved neighboring lung showed the greatest T cell clonality, exceeding tumor.

CDR1 MNHNS and CDR2 SASEGT come from the germline V gene. The CDR3 has 15 residues. V lost 5 bases and J lost 6; bases outside the gene matches: 11. Profiling relied on immunoSEQ multiplex PCR, and the TCRdb table lists in-frame clones only, not all of them. The table includes about 59,000 clones, 90% to 95% detected once. Remarks on this clone: Its antigen is unidentified.

The receptor was isolated from a man aged 35-69 years with stage I lung adenocarcinoma. Source: peripheral blood, taken before any cancer treatment. The chain joins TRBV6-1 to TRBJ2-3; 7 bases agree with TRBD1. CDR3 region: CASSWKRGRDDTQYF. The CDR3 coding sequence is TGTGCCAGCAGTTGGAAGAGGGGGCGAGATGATACGCAGTATTTT.